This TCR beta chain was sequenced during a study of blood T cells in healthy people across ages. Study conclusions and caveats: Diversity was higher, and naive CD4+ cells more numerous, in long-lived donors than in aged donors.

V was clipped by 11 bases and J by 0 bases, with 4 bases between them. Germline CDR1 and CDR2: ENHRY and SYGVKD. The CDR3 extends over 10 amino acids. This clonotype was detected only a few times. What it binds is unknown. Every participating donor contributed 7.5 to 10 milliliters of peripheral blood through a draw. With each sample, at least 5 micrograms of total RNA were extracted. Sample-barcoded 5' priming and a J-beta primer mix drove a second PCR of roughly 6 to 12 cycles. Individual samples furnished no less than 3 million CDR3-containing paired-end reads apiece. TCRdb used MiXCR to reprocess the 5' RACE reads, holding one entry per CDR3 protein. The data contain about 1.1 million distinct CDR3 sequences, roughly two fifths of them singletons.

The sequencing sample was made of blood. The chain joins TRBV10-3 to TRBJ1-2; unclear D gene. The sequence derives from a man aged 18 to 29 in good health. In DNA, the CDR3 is TGTGCCTCCGCTAACTATGGCTACACCTTC. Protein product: CASANYGYTF.